This T cell receptor beta chain was sequenced for a study of cytomegalovirus exposure and HLA in healthy donors. PCR was performed using 60 Vbeta and 13 Jbeta primers. Sequencing used immunoSEQ multiplex PCR; TCRdb keeps in-frame clones, though not all of them. The profile shows approximately 120,000 clones, about 78% of them singletons. Germline CDR1 is MNHEY and CDR2 is SVGAGI. This CDR3 has 14 amino acids. This clonotype was obtained from a female donor in good health and CMV-seronegative. The rearrangement links TRBV6-5 to TRBJ2-5, with TRBD1 matching over 11 bases. The J call may be incorrect, as the DNA end agrees better with TRBJ2-7. Material for sequencing was PBMCs. Here the CDR3 reads CASSYSGQGGEQYF. CDR3 sequence (DNA): TGTGCCAGCAGTTACTCGGGACAGGGGGGCGAGCAGTACTTC.